One and the same sample provided the 8 T cell receptor beta chains below, sequenced in a study of identical twins. Each CDR3 protein is one row after TCRdb ran MiXCR on the 5' RACE reads. The sample includes 1.5 million to 2 million distinct CDR3 sequences, 32% of them seen just once. The sample comprised cord blood. These receptors originate from a newborn girl in good health.

The table lists this clonotype with many counts. This chain links TRBV6-2 or TRBV6-3 with TRBJ2-7; 8 nucleotides agree with TRBD2. Germline trimming cut 5 bases from V and 2 bases from J; bases unmatched to any gene: 5. CDR3 length: 14 residues. CDR1 and CDR2 from the germline V gene are MNHEY and SVGEGT. This CDR3 reads CASSRLATTYEQYF. The CDR3 DNA is TGTGCCAGCAGTCGACTAGCGACTACCTACGAGCAGTACTTC.

This clonotype came up many times. V usage is TRBV20-1 and J usage is TRBJ2-3; D might be TRBD2 (5 bases). CDR1 DFQATT and CDR2 SNEGSKA come from the germline V gene (reference sequence). Trimming removed 5 bases from V and 2 bases from J, with 17 bases in between. The CDR3 has 15 residues. The CDR3 bases are TGCAGTGCTTCCGGCTCGGGGATTCACACAGATACGCAGTATTTT. As protein: CSASGSGIHTDTQYF.

This clonotype appeared a single time. V gene TRBV28 combines with J gene TRBJ2-4; 9 nucleotides line up with TRBD2. The CDR3 length is 20 residues. V shed 5 bases and J 0 bases; nucleotides not matched to a gene: 17. Per the germline V gene, CDR1 is MDHEN and CDR2 is SYDVKM. Written as DNA, the CDR3 is TGTGCCAGCAGTCCCCGGGGGCGGCTAGCGGGACGGATAGCCAAAAACATTCAGTACTTC. Protein product: CASSPRGRLAGRIAKNIQYF.

The chain links TRBV7-2 to TRBJ1-5, with unresolved D. This CDR3 has 16 residues. Between the trimmed V and J ends, which lost 1 base and 0 bases, there was a span of 10 bases. Germline V gives CDR1 SGHTA, CDR2 FQGNSA. Here the CDR3 DNA reads TGTGCCAGCAGCTTAGTTCCAGTCTATAGCAATCAGCCCCAGCATTTT. Protein: CASSLVPVYSNQPQHF.

V is TRBV10-3 and J is TRBJ2-3, with 10 positions matching TRBD2. The CDR3 sequence is 15 residues long. From germline, CDR1 is ENHRY and CDR2 SYGVKD. V was pared by 2 bases and J by 2 bases, with 1 base of the junction left unmatched. Here the CDR3 reads CAISELAGATDTQYF. CDR3 sequence (DNA): TGTGCCATCAGTGAGCTAGCGGGGGCCACAGATACGCAGTATTTT.

The table lists this clonotype with a count of one. This chain connects TRBV4-1 to TRBJ2-3, with a weak D call TRBD2 (7 bases). The CDR3 runs 16 residues. Germline values: CDR1 MGHRA, CDR2 YSYEKL. Trimming cost V 2 bases and J 3 bases, with 15 bases left between them. For the CDR3, the DNA is TGCGCCAGCAGCCAACTGGGGGGGACACCAACAGATACGCAGTATTTT. Protein sequence: CASSQLGGTPTDTQYF.

The chain carries TRBV29-1 and TRBJ1-2, with unresolved D. V was trimmed by 4 bases and J by 3 bases, leaving 9 bases between them. The CDR3 is made up of 12 amino acids. Germline CDR1 reads SQVTM; CDR2 reads ANQGSEA. CDR3 amino acids: CSVGAGDYGYTF. The CDR3, as DNA: TGCAGCGTTGGGGCGGGTGACTATGGCTACACCTTC.

As DNA, the CDR3 is TGCGCCACTAGTGAAGTAGCGGGAGGAGATGAGCAGTTCTTC. It yields the protein CATSEVAGGDEQFF. The chain recombines TRBV5-1 with TRBJ2-1; TRBD2 agrees at 10 bases. The V and J ends lost 9 bases and 8 bases, in that order; junction bases with no gene match: 11. This CDR3 has 14 residues. Germline assignment: CDR1 SGHRS and CDR2 YFSETQ.